One and the same sample provided the 24 T cell receptor beta chains below, sequenced in a study of T cells in Graves' hyperthyroidism and ophthalmopathy. It was RNA transcripts that yielded the amplified TCR beta CDR3 regions. Using the HTBI primer set, a first-round RT-PCR was run on the TCR CDR3. TCRdb analysed the multiplex PCR reads with MiXCR anew, one entry per CDR3 protein. The table includes about 400,000 distinct CDR3 sequences, under 15% detected once. Sequencing input: blood. These TCRs come from a woman in her late teens or twenties with Graves' hyperthyroidism.

The table lists this clonotype with many counts. V and J are TRBV11-2 and TRBJ1-1; no firm D call. This CDR3 is 14 amino acids long. The germline CDR1 and CDR2 sequences are SGHAT and FQNNGV. V lost 2 bases and J 3 bases, leaving 10 bases between the germline ends. DNA for the CDR3: TGTGCCAGCAGCTTAACTGGGAGGTACACTGAAGCTTTCTTT. Translating it yields CASSLTGRYTEAFF.

This clonotype has at least ten counts. V and J are TRBV30 and TRBJ2-1; D is undetermined. V shed 4 bases and J shed 2 bases, with 12 bases lying between them. CDR3 length: 14 amino acids. The V gene's germline CDR1 is GTSNPN and CDR2 SVGIG (reference sequence). This chain's CDR3 is CAWKPANTYNEQFF. The CDR3 DNA sequence: TGTGCCTGGAAACCGGCAAACACCTACAATGAGCAGTTCTTC.

This clonotype was counted only a few times. The J gene is TRBJ1-5, the V gene TRBV19, with D maybe TRBD1 (5 bases). Trimming stripped 7 bases from V and 7 bases from J, with 11 bases between. Per germline, CDR1 LNHDA and CDR2 SQIVND (reference sequence). The CDR3 has 12 amino acids. CDR3 nucleotides: TGTGCCAGTACGGGAGGGGAACAGCCCCAGCATTTT. Translation gives CASTGGEQPQHF. Together with reference TRBV19 and TRBJ1-5, the CDR3 gives the full variable domain: DGGITQSPKYLFRKEGQNVTLSCEQNLNHDAMYWYRQDPGQGLRLIYYSQIVNDFQKGDIAEGYSVSREKKESFPLTVTSAQKNPTAFYLCASTGGEQPQHFGDGTRLSIL.

The table lists this clonotype with a few counts. The chain links TRBV19 to TRBJ1-4, with 10 bases identical to TRBD1. This CDR3 is 14 amino acids long. J gave up 10 bases and V 6 bases, and 8 bases lay outside the gene matches. Germline CDR1 and CDR2: LNHDA and SQIVND (reference sequence). The CDR3 sequence: CASSPGTGVGKLFF. The CDR3 DNA is TGTGCCAGTAGCCCCGGGACAGGGGTGGGAAAACTGTTTTTT. Full variable domain (rest looked up from reference TRBV19 and TRBJ1-4): DGGITQSPKYLFRKEGQNVTLSCEQNLNHDAMYWYRQDPGQGLRLIYYSQIVNDFQKGDIAEGYSVSREKKESFPLTVTSAQKNPTAFYLCASSPGTGVGKLFFGSGTQLSVL.

The sample holds many counts of this clonotype. The CDR3 loop reads CASSQGSRDQPQHF. In nucleotides, the CDR3 is TGTGCCAGCAGCCAGGGCAGCAGAGATCAGCCCCAGCATTTT. The chain combines TRBV3-1 with TRBJ1-5; the D is unclear. The CDR3 covers 14 residues. Germline CDR1 LGHDT, CDR2 YNNKEL (reference sequence). The V end was cut by 3 bases, the J end by 5 bases, with 11 bases between.

This clonotype came up many times. This chain joins TRBV10-3 and TRBJ2-7; 7 nucleotides line up with TRBD2. The CDR3 is made up of 13 amino acids. The V and J ends lost 10 bases and 6 bases, in that order; junction bases with no gene match: 12. The germline gives CDR1 ENHRY, CDR2 SYGVKD. CDR3 bases: TGTGCCACCACTGGGGAGGGTAGGGGCGAGCAGTACTTC. Translation: CATTGEGRGEQYF.

The chain combines TRBV6-1 with TRBJ1-2; D gene unclear. The CDR3 covers 15 residues. Germline CDR1 MNHNS, CDR2 SASEGT. The V gene lost 8 bases and the J gene lost 3 bases, with 19 bases spanning the gap. The CDR3 loop is CASSWTWSTYYGYTF. Written as DNA, the CDR3 is TGTGCCAGCTCTTGGACCTGGTCCACATACTATGGCTACACCTTC.

This clonotype was detected a few times. This chain uses TRBV19 with TRBJ2-1; D not certain. The CDR3 length is 16 residues. V gave up 3 bases and J gave up 1 base, with 13 bases separating them. CDR1 LNHDA and CDR2 SQIVND come from the germline V gene (reference sequence). The CDR3 DNA reads TGTGCCAGTAGTATTGAGTACTACTATTCCTACAATGAGCAGTTCTTC. The encoded protein is CASSIEYYYSYNEQFF.

A few counts support this clonotype. The chain links TRBV5-1 to TRBJ2-2, with D unclear. Germline loops: CDR1 SGHRS, CDR2 YFSETQ. V was shortened by 3 bases and J by 6 bases, with 6 bases between the two germline ends. This CDR3 has 12 amino acids. The CDR3 is CASSYGPGELFF. CDR3 nucleotide sequence: TGCGCCAGCAGCTACGGGCCCGGGGAGCTGTTTTTT.

At least ten counts were recorded for this clonotype. The gene calls are TRBV27 and TRBJ1-4; D unresolved. Germline assignment: CDR1 MNHEY and CDR2 SMNVEV (reference sequence). The V and J ends lost 2 bases and 8 bases respectively, with 9 bases between them. The CDR3 has 13 amino acids. The CDR3 loop reads CASSLREGEKLFF. Written as DNA, the CDR3 is TGTGCCAGCAGTTTACGAGAGGGAGAAAAACTGTTTTTT.

This clonotype has at least ten counts. The chain has TRBV7-9 and TRBJ2-3; 8 bases match TRBD1. The CDR3 runs 13 residues. V lost 5 bases to trimming and J lost 9 bases; unmatched junction nucleotides: 7. In germline, CDR1 is SEHNR, CDR2 FQNEAQ (reference sequence). The CDR3 sequence: CASSLGTGDTQYF. DNA of the CDR3: TGTGCCAGCAGCCTAGGGACAGGCGACACGCAGTATTTT.

This clonotype was found many times. The chain carries TRBV6-1 and TRBJ2-7; D not certain. Trimming pared 6 bases from V and 5 bases from J, leaving 11 bases between. The germline V gene encodes CDR1 MNHNS and CDR2 SASEGT. The CDR3 loop spans 12 amino acids. CDR3 nucleotides: TGTGCCAGCAGCCCGGACGACGACGAGCAGTACTTC. Amino acids: CASSPDDDEQYF.

This clonotype occurred many times. The chain uses TRBV5-1 and TRBJ1-6; D gene ambiguous. Trimming shortened V by 3 bases and J by 2 bases, and 12 bases separated the two germline ends. Germline V lookup: CDR1 SGHRS, CDR2 YFSETQ. CDR3 size: 16 residues. Written as DNA, the CDR3 is TGCGCCAGCAGCTCCGGCACCGGGGCCTATAATTCACCCCTCCACTTT. Its protein is CASSSGTGAYNSPLHF.

This clonotype was observed many times. This chain connects TRBV24-1 to TRBJ2-1, with a possible D match to TRBD2 (7 bases). Per the germline V gene, CDR1 is KGHDR and CDR2 is SFDVKD. Trimming took off 4 bases at V and 4 bases at J, with 16 bases between the two ends. This CDR3 has 16 amino acids. The CDR3 DNA follows: TGTGCCACCAGTGACGAAAAGGGGGGGGGTTACAATGAGCAGTTCTTC. This sequence encodes CATSDEKGGGYNEQFF.

Many counts were recorded for this clonotype. V and J are TRBV18 and TRBJ2-3, with a weak D call TRBD1 (6 bases). V was clipped by 3 bases and J by 3 bases, with 13 bases between them. Germline V gene sequence: CDR1 KGHSH, CDR2 LQKENI. The length of the CDR3 is 15 residues. The CDR3 loop reads CASSPLRGRTDTQYF. In DNA, the CDR3 is TGTGCCAGCTCACCCCTAAGGGGGAGAACAGATACGCAGTATTTT.

This clonotype was seen only a few times. V gene TRBV5-1 combines with J gene TRBJ2-2, with 8 positions matching TRBD1. This CDR3 spans 16 amino acids. Per germline, CDR1 SGHRS and CDR2 YFSETQ. Losses at the gene ends were 5 bases for V and 4 bases for J; bases not matched to a gene: 10. The CDR3 DNA is TGCGCCAGCAGTTCCCCAGGGGGCGCCGGCACCGGGGAGCTGTTTTTT. Amino acids: CASSSPGGAGTGELFF.

This clonotype was counted only a few times. The J gene is TRBJ2-3, the V gene TRBV19; no reliable D call. The CDR3 length is 13 residues. From germline, CDR1 is LNHDA and CDR2 SQIVND (reference sequence). V lost 8 bases to trimming and J lost 4 bases, with 13 bases between them. As DNA, the CDR3 is TGTGCCAGTTCCAGGCAGGCCGCAGATACGCAGTATTTT. Its translation: CASSRQAADTQYF.

This clonotype was seen many times. V usage is TRBV6-1 and J usage is TRBJ2-1; either TRBD1 or TRBD2 may supply D (5 bases each). CDR1 MNHNS and CDR2 SASEGT come from the germline V gene. The CDR3 loop spans 16 amino acids. With 5 bases removed from V and 0 bases from J, the gap between germline ends came to 14 bases. The CDR3 bases are TGTGCCAGCAGTCCCGGGGCTACGAGCTCCTACAATGAGCAGTTCTTC. Translated, it gives CASSPGATSSYNEQFF.

Concerning this clonotype itself: Being one base from a much bigger clone, this may be a read error. This chain joins TRBV5-1 and TRBJ2-7; 9 positions match TRBD1. The J call may be faulty, since TRBJ2-1 better matches the DNA end. The CDR3 is 14 residues long. In germline, CDR1 is SGHRS, CDR2 YFSETQ. The CDR3 spells CASGVGDRDYEQFF. CDR3 in DNA: TGCGCCAGCGGGGTAGGGGACAGGGACTACGAGCAGTTCTTC.

This clonotype was seen a few times. V usage is TRBV6-5 and J usage is TRBJ2-5, with 7 bases identical to TRBD1. This CDR3 is 14 amino acids long. Germline CDR1 is MNHEY and CDR2 is SVGAGI. J was trimmed by 5 bases and V by 1 base; bases with no gene match: 4. The CDR3 DNA sequence: TGTGCCAGCAGTTACTTAAGGGGGCGGGAGACCCAGTACTTC. Translation gives CASSYLRGRETQYF.

This clonotype was seen ten or more times. This chain uses TRBV6-2 or TRBV6-3 with TRBJ2-7; D might be TRBD1 (7 bases). The germline CDR1 and CDR2 sequences are MNHEY and SVGEGT. This CDR3 region has 14 residues. Trimming removed 6 bases at V and 1 base at J, with 13 bases between. CDR3 sequence reads: CASSAGGGSYEQYF. The DNA of the CDR3 is TGTGCCAGCAGCGCAGGGGGAGGTTCCTACGAGCAGTACTTC.

This clonotype was detected a few times. The chain is built from TRBV4-1 and TRBJ2-3; D not certain. Germline CDR1 and CDR2: MGHRA and YSYEKL. Trimming removed 3 bases at V and 0 bases at J, with 19 bases between. This CDR3 spans 18 amino acids. In nucleotides, the CDR3 is TGCGCCAGCAGCCAGGTTGGCAAAGACCGTGCTAGCACAGATACGCAGTATTTT. Translation gives CASSQVGKDRASTDTQYF.

There are many counts of this clonotype. The genes are TRBV28 and TRBJ2-7, with unresolved D. Germline V gene data show CDR1 as MDHEN and CDR2 as SYDVKM. The CDR3 runs to 12 residues. Trimming stripped 6 bases from V and 5 bases from J, with 11 bases between. The CDR3 nucleotides read TGTGCCAGCAGGTCAGGACGGAACGAGCAGTACTTC. It codes for CASRSGRNEQYF.

This clonotype was recorded many times. The gene calls are TRBV28 and TRBJ2-5; D call uncertain. CDR1 and CDR2 from the germline V gene are MDHEN and SYDVKM. Trimming pared 3 bases from V and 2 bases from J, leaving 7 bases between. This CDR3 comprises 13 residues. The CDR3 DNA reads as TGTGCCAGCAGTTTTCCACAGCAAGAGACCCAGTACTTC. Protein: CASSFPQQETQYF.